This T cell receptor (beta chain) originates from a study of cytomegalovirus exposure and HLA in healthy donors. Points from the study as a whole: TCR beta sequences reportedly predicted most subjects' HLA-A and HLA-B alleles accurately. Some V segments, TRBV6-2 and TRBV6-3 among them, were indistinguishable and were therefore excluded. It was taken for granted in presence/absence analyses that sequencing depth across donors was roughly uniform. Listed as cytomegalovirus-associated were 164 TCR beta chains.

As for this clone: Antigen unknown.

A multiplex PCR was run with 60 Vbeta primers and 13 Jbeta primers. The protocol was immunoSEQ multiplex PCR, while the TCRdb copy is restricted to in-frame clones and leaves out a portion. The sample records fewer than 85,000 clones, 72% being singletons. The CDR3 is 15 residues long. V dropped 7 bases and J dropped 4; count of bases not matched to a gene: 10. Germline V gives CDR1 LNHDA, CDR2 SQIVND (reference sequence). The sample taken for sequencing was PBMCs. The receptor's source is a woman in her thirties or forties in good health and CMV-seropositive. This chain uses TRBV19 with TRBJ1-3; TRBD1 matches at 7 bases. CDR3 sequence: CASNDPGGGGNTIYF. CDR3 nucleotides: TGTGCCAGTAACGACCCAGGGGGAGGCGGAAACACCATATATTTT. The whole variable domain, filled in from reference TRBV19 and TRBJ1-3, reads DGGITQSPKYLFRKEGQNVTLSCEQNLNHDAMYWYRQDPGQGLRLIYYSQIVNDFQKGDIAEGYSVSREKKESFPLTVTSAQKNPTAFYLCASNDPGGGGNTIYFGEGSWLTVV.